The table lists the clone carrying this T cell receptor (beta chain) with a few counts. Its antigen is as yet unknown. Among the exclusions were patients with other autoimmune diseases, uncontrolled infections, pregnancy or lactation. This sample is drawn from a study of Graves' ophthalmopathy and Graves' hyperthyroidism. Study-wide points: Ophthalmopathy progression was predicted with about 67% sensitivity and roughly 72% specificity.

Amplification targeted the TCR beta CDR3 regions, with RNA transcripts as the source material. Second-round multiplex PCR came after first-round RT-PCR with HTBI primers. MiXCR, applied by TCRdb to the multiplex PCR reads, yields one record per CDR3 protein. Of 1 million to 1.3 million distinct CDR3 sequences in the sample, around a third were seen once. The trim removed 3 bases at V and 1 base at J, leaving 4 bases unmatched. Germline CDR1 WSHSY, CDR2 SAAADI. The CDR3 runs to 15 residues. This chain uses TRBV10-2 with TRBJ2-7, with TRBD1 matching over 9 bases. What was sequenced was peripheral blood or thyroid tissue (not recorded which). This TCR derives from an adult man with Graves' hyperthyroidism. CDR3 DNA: TGCGCCAGCAGTGACTCCGGGACAGGGTCCTACGAGCAGTACTTC. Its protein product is CASSDSGTGSYEQYF.